This T cell receptor (beta chain) was sequenced in a study of regulatory T cells in long-lasting Graves disease. Study-wide results and caveats: Persistent Graves' patients possessed reduced TCR diversity relative to recently diagnosed ones. Among the persistent patients, thousands of public clonotypes were shared, more than the approximately 1,000 shared among new patients.

Combining iRepertoire HTBI primers with Arm-PCR of CDR3 regions, the authors built TCR beta libraries. TCRdb reprocessed the multiplex PCR reads via MiXCR and lists one record per CDR3 protein. The sample holds about 540,000 distinct CDR3 sequences; about 13% are singletons and the top ten take roughly 9.7%. This clonotype was seen more than once but under ten times. What it binds is not known. This CDR3 has 20 amino acids. Germline loops: CDR1 LGHDT, CDR2 YNNKEL (reference sequence). V was trimmed by 3 bases and J by 0 bases, leaving 23 bases between them. Time point defined: newly diagnosed GD, antithyroid drugs for less than 3 months. Extracted RNA from PBMCs served as the source of the TCR library. A roughly 8.6-milliliter sample of peripheral blood was drawn into EDTA tubes. The sample was also reused in another study, on T cells in Graves' hyperthyroidism and ophthalmopathy. Per that study: Blood also contained most expanded thyroid clonotypes above 0.001.

The receptor's source is a man aged 25 to 40 with Graves disease. The sequencing used peripheral blood mononuclear cells (PBMCs), collected at new diagnosis, from a patient treated with antithyroid drugs. J is TRBJ1-4 and V is TRBV3-1, with a possible D match to TRBD1 (5 bases). CDR3 sequence (DNA): TGTGCCAGCAGCCAGTTCGGGCCGACAGCCACCTTCACAACTAATGAAAAACTGTTTTTT. It translates to CASSQFGPTATFTTNEKLFF.